What follows is one T cell receptor beta chain and its context. Its antigen remains unknown. This sample is part of a study of blood T cells in healthy people across ages. Study-level findings and limits: PBMCs that were unsorted prevented a conclusive naive versus antigen-experienced comparison.

With a J-beta primer mix and a sample-barcoded 5' primer, a second PCR ran roughly 6 to 12 cycles. Each TCR beta cDNA got a 12-nucleotide random molecular identifier. TCRdb reanalysed the 5' RACE reads using MiXCR and keeps one entry per CDR3 protein. This table holds some 900,000 distinct CDR3 sequences, more than 25% found once. Trimming took 4 bases from V and 7 from J; bases not matched to a gene: 13. The CDR3 totals 17 residues. The germline V gene encodes CDR1 KGHDR and CDR2 SFDVKD. This TCR was recovered from an elderly woman in good health. The V call is TRBV24-1, the J call TRBJ2-1, with 9 nucleotides matching TRBD2. Sequenced input: blood. The CDR3 loop reads CATSDADLAGPRNEQFF. The DNA of the CDR3 is TGTGCCACCAGTGACGCGGACCTAGCGGGGCCGCGTAATGAGCAGTTCTTC.